A selection of T cell receptor beta chains follows, all from one sample in a study of CD8 T cells in ankylosing spondylitis. TCRdb analysed the 5' RACE reads with MiXCR anew, one entry per CDR3 protein. Among about 250,000 distinct CDR3 sequences, over 9.5% were seen once, and the ten largest hold less than 3%. Sequencing input: blood, either unsorted or a sorted T cell fraction (not recorded which). The receptors originated from a male donor with ankylosing spondylitis or in good health (not recorded which). Both conserved end residues are part of each CDR3.

TRBJ1-1 TRBV19 CASRTTGVIFSEAFF
TRBJ1-2 TRBV7-2 CASSLGEGGTYGYTF
TRBJ2-1 TRBV21-1 CASVPTFLDRGAYNEQFF
TRBJ2-7 TRBV7-8 CASSLDETVTYEQYF
TRBJ1-4 TRBV25-1 CASYNRAREKLFF
TRBJ2-1 TRBV20-1 CSARESGGARNNEQFF
TRBJ1-5 TRBV7-2 CASSPTGGRGGNQPQHF
TRBJ2-1 TRBV7-2 CASSFEGSSYNEQFF
TRBJ1-3 TRBV5-1 CASSLAWDSSGNTIYF
TRBJ2-5 TRBV12-3/TRBV12-4 CASSFSGRTQYF
TRBJ1-5 TRBV15 CATSRSRNQPQHF
TRBJ2-7 TRBV7-2 CASSPRSALGYEQYF
TRBJ2-1 TRBV25-1 CASSESGRAYNEQFF
TRBJ1-1 TRBV6-1 CANRQLLDTEAFF
TRBJ1-5 TRBV28 CASSQRGAWVSRSNQPQHF
TRBJ2-1 TRBV21-1 CASSKRDSNLPGSYNEQFF
TRBJ2-1 TRBV7-9 CASTASGARPSYNEQFF
TRBJ1-2 TRBV5-1 CASSQLGTGDGYTF
TRBJ1-4 TRBV20-1 CSARDGGRQLNEKLFF
TRBJ1-4 TRBV10-2 CASRRTDEKLFF
TRBJ2-2 TRBV10-3 CAISAKAAGELFF
TRBJ1-5 TRBV5-1 CASSLRTGVGQPQHF
TRBJ2-5 TRBV5-1 CASSPGLAGTSGAQYF
TRBJ2-1 TRBV2 CASSGSGTSWNNEQFF
TRBJ2-1 TRBV27 CASSQIPDYLVGEQFF
TRBJ1-2 TRBV5-1 CASSPFGEGYTF
TRBJ1-4 TRBV20-1 CSARDGARDEKLFF
TRBJ2-2 TRBV7-6 CASSAPGVRGELFF
TRBJ1-1 TRBV3-1 CASSQVWAQDTEAFF
TRBJ1-4 TRBV10-3 CAISESPRGGGTNEKLFF
TRBJ1-6 TRBV10-3 CAISGTITSPLHF
TRBJ2-3 TRBV5-1 CASSDRLTDTQYF
TRBJ1-2 TRBV7-9 CASSSSAGDYGYTF
TRBJ2-1 TRBV20-1 CSARMTSGAIFYNEQFF
TRBJ2-7 TRBV12-3/TRBV12-4 CASSLVLRDSSYEQYF
TRBJ2-4 TRBV7-9 CASSLTESNLAKNIQYF
TRBJ2-7 TRBV10-3 CAISESRFGTGDKQYF
TRBJ1-5 TRBV2 CASSDWKHQPQHF
TRBJ1-1 TRBV29-1 CSVCLGVMNTEAFF
TRBJ2-1 TRBV6-1 CASSEAGPTGDNEQFF
TRBJ2-3 TRBV5-1 CASSPPPGTQYF
TRBJ2-1 TRBV7-2 CASTGTSSYNEQFF
TRBJ2-1 TRBV6-1 CASSLAGGGNNEQFF
TRBJ1-3 TRBV20-1 CSVGGQTSGNTIYF
TRBJ2-2 TRBV20-1 CSASKGTGLTGELFF
TRBJ1-1 TRBV28 CASTLNSGYTEAFF
TRBJ1-2 TRBV10-3 CAIKTGLGYTF
TRBJ2-1 TRBV6-2/TRBV6-3 CASSYSIRDRGESPYNEQFF
TRBJ1-5 TRBV4-2 CASSQFLEENQPQHF
TRBJ2-1 TRBV6-5 CASSSNNEQFF
TRBJ2-7 TRBV5-1 CASSSDSSSSYEQYF
TRBJ1-5 TRBV7-2 CASSAWSNQPQHF
TRBJ1-2 TRBV7-1 CASSSGNLEGYTF
TRBJ1-5 TRBV7-2 CASSRTPSLPQHF
TRBJ2-3 TRBV11-2 CASSSLAGGRDTQYF